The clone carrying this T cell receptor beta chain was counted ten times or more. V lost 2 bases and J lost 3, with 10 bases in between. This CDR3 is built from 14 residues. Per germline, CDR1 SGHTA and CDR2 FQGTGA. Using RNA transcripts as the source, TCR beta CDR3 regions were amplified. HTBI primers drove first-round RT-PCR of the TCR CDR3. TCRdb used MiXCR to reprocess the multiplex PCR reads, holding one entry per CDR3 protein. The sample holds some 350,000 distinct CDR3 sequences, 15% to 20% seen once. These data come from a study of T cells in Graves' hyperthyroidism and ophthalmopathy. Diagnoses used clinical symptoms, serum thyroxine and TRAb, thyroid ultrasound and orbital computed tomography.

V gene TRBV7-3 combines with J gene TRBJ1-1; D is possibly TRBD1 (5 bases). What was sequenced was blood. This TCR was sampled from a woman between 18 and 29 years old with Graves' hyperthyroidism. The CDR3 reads CASSLQGGDTEAFF. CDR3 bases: TGTGCCAGCAGCTTACAGGGTGGGGACACTGAAGCTTTCTTT. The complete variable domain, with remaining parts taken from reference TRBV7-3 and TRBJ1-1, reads GAGVSQTPSNKVTEKGKYVELRCDPISGHTALYWYRQSLGQGPEFLIYFQGTGAADDSGLPNDRFFAVRPEGSVSTLKIQRTERGDSAVYLCASSLQGGDTEAFFGQGTRLTVV.